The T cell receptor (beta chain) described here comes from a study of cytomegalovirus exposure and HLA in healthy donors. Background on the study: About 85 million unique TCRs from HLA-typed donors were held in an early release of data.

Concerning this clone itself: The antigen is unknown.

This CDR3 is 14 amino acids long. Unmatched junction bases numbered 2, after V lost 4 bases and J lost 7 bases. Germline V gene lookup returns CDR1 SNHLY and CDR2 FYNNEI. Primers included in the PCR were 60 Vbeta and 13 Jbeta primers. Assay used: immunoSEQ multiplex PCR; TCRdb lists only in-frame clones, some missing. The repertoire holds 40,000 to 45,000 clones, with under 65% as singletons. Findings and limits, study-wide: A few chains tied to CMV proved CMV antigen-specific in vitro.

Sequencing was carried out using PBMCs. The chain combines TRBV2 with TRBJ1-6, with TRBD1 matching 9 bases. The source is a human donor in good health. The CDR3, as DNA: TGTGCCAGCAGTGGAGGGACAGGGAATTCACCCCTCCACTTT. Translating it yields CASSGGTGNSPLHF. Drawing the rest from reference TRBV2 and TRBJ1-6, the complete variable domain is EPEVTQTPSHQVTQMGQEVILRCVPISNHLYFYWYRQILGQKVEFLVSFYNNEISEKSEIFDDQFSVERPDGSNFTLKIRSTKLEDSAMYFCASSGGTGNSPLHFGNGTRLTVT.